The 20 T cell receptor beta chains presented below share a single source sample, sequenced in a study of cytomegalovirus exposure and HLA in healthy donors. With 60 Vbeta and 13 Jbeta primers, the PCR was carried out. Measured with immunoSEQ multiplex PCR; TCRdb has only the in-frame clones, and not every one. The repertoire includes 150,000 to 200,000 clones, around 79% of them detected once, and about 0.93% sits in the top ten. The material sequenced was PBMCs. These receptors came from a woman aged 45-59 years in good health and CMV-seropositive.

The rearrangement joins TRBV9 to TRBJ1-2; possible D gene TRBD1, 5 bases. In germline, CDR1 is SGDLS, CDR2 YYNGEE. The CDR3 has 15 amino acids. V was pared by 3 bases and J by 6 bases, with 18 bases between. CDR3 protein: CASSGAGTGGNGYTF. The CDR3 DNA is TGTGCCAGCAGCGGTGCCGGGACGGGGGGGAATGGCTACACCTTC.

On this clone: At one boundary the junction diverges from the germline segment, which might be a read error. The chain carries TRBV18 and TRBJ2-5; TRBD2 agrees at 10 bases. Germline assignment: CDR1 KGHSH and CDR2 LQKENI. The CDR3 runs 15 residues. CDR3 DNA sequence: TGTGCCAGCTCACCACCGCTTGCTAGCGGGGGTCTACCGCACTTC. It yields the protein CASSPPLASGGLPHF.

The chain carries TRBV19 and TRBJ1-2; 7 nucleotides match TRBD1. The CDR3 contains 13 residues. Looked up from germline, CDR1 is LNHDA and CDR2 is SQIVND (reference sequence). With 11 bases clipped from V and 5 bases from J, the junction kept 11 bases outside the gene matches. CDR3 in amino acids: CASGDSWGYGYTF. DNA of the CDR3: TGTGCCTCCGGGGACAGTTGGGGTTATGGCTACACCTTC. The whole variable domain, remainder taken from reference TRBV19 and TRBJ1-2, is DGGITQSPKYLFRKEGQNVTLSCEQNLNHDAMYWYRQDPGQGLRLIYYSQIVNDFQKGDIAEGYSVSREKKESFPLTVTSAQKNPTAFYLCASGDSWGYGYTFGSGTRLTVV.

In this sample, this clone turned up a few times. This chain uses TRBV19 with TRBJ2-7; 7 nucleotides align to TRBD2. The V and J ends lost 1 base and 1 base, in that order; junction bases with no gene match: 4. Germline assignment: CDR1 LNHDA and CDR2 SQIVND (reference sequence). The CDR3 sequence is 15 residues long. The DNA of the CDR3 is TGTGCCAGTAGTATAGCGTTGGGGGGGTCCTACGAGCAGTACTTC. This translates into CASSIALGGSYEQYF.

The chain carries TRBV28 and TRBJ1-3, with 7 bases identical to TRBD1. This CDR3 contains 18 residues. CDR1 is MDHEN, CDR2 SYDVKM, per germline. V shed 5 bases, J shed 2 bases, and the junction held 15 bases outside the gene matches. The CDR3 loop reads CASSPHLGTASTGNTIYF. For the CDR3, the DNA is TGTGCCAGCAGTCCTCATCTCGGGACAGCATCTACTGGAAACACCATATATTTT. The whole variable domain, filled in from reference TRBV28 and TRBJ1-3, reads DVKVTQSSRYLVKRTGEKVFLECVQDMDHENMFWYRQDPGLGLRLIYFSYDVKMKEKGDIPEGYSVSREKKERFSLILESASTNQTSMYLCASSPHLGTASTGNTIYFGEGSWLTVV.

This clone was detected a few times. This chain connects TRBV19 to TRBJ2-1; TRBD2 matches 12 bases. The V gene end was trimmed by 6 bases and the J gene end by 7 bases; junction bases not matched to a gene: 7. Germline CDR1 is LNHDA and CDR2 is SQIVND (reference sequence). This CDR3 has 15 amino acids. CDR3 in DNA: TGTGCCAGTAGCCCTAGCGGGAGGGCCAGGAATGAGCAGTTCTTC. Protein product: CASSPSGRARNEQFF.

This clone has a handful of counts. The V and J genes are TRBV21-1 and TRBJ2-1; the D call in the table, TRBD2, was not verified against the DNA. TRBV21-1 is a pseudogene segment. There are 17 residues in the CDR3. Written as DNA, the CDR3 is TGTGCCAGCAGCTACGGGGAGGGACTAGCCTCCTACAATGAGCAGTTCTTC. This sequence encodes CASSYGEGLASYNEQFF.

This rearrangement joins TRBV5-6 to TRBJ2-7; D remains unclear. Germline CDR1 is SGHDT and CDR2 is YYEEEE. CDR3 size: 15 residues. Trimming left V 6 bases short and J 1 base short, with 17 bases between. The CDR3 sequence: CASTLSGTLSYEQYF. DNA of the CDR3: TGTGCCAGCACCCTCTCAGGTACCCTATCCTACGAGCAGTACTTC.

Points on this clone: Other DNA sequences of this sample code for an identical CDR3. J is TRBJ2-7 and V is TRBV2, with TRBD1 as a possible D gene (6 bases). CDR1 is SNHLY and CDR2 is FYNNEI in the germline V gene. V lost 2 bases and J 1 base, leaving 6 bases between the germline ends. CDR3 length equals 13 residues. CDR3 sequence reads: CASSERGSYEQYF. In DNA form, the CDR3 reads TGTGCCAGCAGTGAAAGGGGGTCCTACGAGCAGTACTTC.

The J gene is TRBJ1-1, the V gene TRBV10-3, with 7 nucleotides matching TRBD1. CDR1 is ENHRY and CDR2 is SYGVKD in the germline V gene. There are 14 residues in the CDR3. V lost 5 bases to trimming and J lost 5 bases; unmatched junction nucleotides: 8. The CDR3 DNA is TGTGCCATCAGTCAAACAGGGGACGGGACTGAAGCTTTCTTT. Protein: CAISQTGDGTEAFF.

The chain carries TRBV5-6 and TRBJ1-1; D perhaps matches TRBD1 (5 bases). The CDR3 contains 12 residues. CDR1 and CDR2 (germline): SGHDT, YYEEEE. The V end lost 5 bases, the J end lost 3 bases, and 8 bases lay between the germline ends. The CDR3 DNA follows: TGTGCCAGCAGTAGGGGATACACTGAAGCTTTCTTT. Its translation is CASSRGYTEAFF. The full variable domain, rest sourced from reference TRBV5-6 and TRBJ1-1, is DAGVTQSPTHLIKTRGQQVTLRCSPKSGHDTVSWYQQALGQGPQFIFQYYEEEERQRGNFPDRFSGHQFPNYSSELNVNALLLGDSALYLCASSRGYTEAFFGQGTRLTVV.

The chain recombines TRBV18 with TRBJ1-4, with 8 bases fitting TRBD1. The CDR3 totals 16 residues. Per the germline V gene, CDR1 is KGHSH and CDR2 is LQKENI. Trimming took 2 bases from V and 4 from J; bases not matched to a gene: 6. CDR3 region: CASSPTPGQDNEKLFF. In nucleotides, the CDR3 is TGTGCCAGCTCACCAACCCCGGGACAGGATAATGAAAAACTGTTTTTT.

This clone came up once. This chain uses TRBV19 with TRBJ1-5; TRBD1 matches 9 bases. CDR1 is LNHDA, CDR2 SQIVND, per germline (reference sequence). V lost 6 bases to trimming and J lost 1 base; unmatched junction nucleotides: 7. The CDR3 covers 16 residues. The CDR3: CASSNGTGRSNQPQHF. CDR3 sequence (DNA): TGTGCCAGTAGCAATGGGACAGGGCGCAGCAATCAGCCCCAGCATTTT. Using reference TRBV19 and TRBJ1-5 for the parts outside the CDR3, the full variable domain is DGGITQSPKYLFRKEGQNVTLSCEQNLNHDAMYWYRQDPGQGLRLIYYSQIVNDFQKGDIAEGYSVSREKKESFPLTVTSAQKNPTAFYLCASSNGTGRSNQPQHFGDGTRLSIL.

V and J are TRBV6-5 and TRBJ1-1, with a possible D match to TRBD1 (5 bases). CDR1 MNHEY and CDR2 SVGAGI come from the germline V gene. This CDR3 is 11 amino acids long. The V end lost 2 bases, the J end lost 11 bases, and 9 bases lay between the germline ends. Written as DNA, the CDR3 is TGTGCCAGCAGTTACGGGGGAGGGGCTTTCTTT. This translates into CASSYGGGAFF.

This sequence joins TRBV18 and TRBJ1-1; D is unclear. V was shortened by 3 bases and J by 7 bases, with 12 bases between the two germline ends. Germline V gene sequence: CDR1 KGHSH, CDR2 LQKENI. The CDR3 consists of 13 residues. The CDR3 region is CASSPVGGIEAFF. CDR3 in DNA: TGTGCCAGCTCACCTGTGGGAGGTATTGAAGCTTTCTTT.

This chain joins TRBV5-1 and TRBJ2-5; TRBD2 might be the D (5 bases). The closer fit of TRBJ2-7 to the DNA end suggests the J call may be wrong. CDR3 length: 14 amino acids. The germline V gene has CDR1 SGHRS and CDR2 YFSETQ. This CDR3 reads CASSRTGNDYEQYF. The CDR3 DNA is TGCGCCAGCAGCCGTACCGGGAACGACTACGAGCAGTACTTC.

The chain carries TRBV7-2 and TRBJ2-5; 15 bases are a match to TRBD2. This CDR3 has 15 amino acids. Germline values: CDR1 SGHTA, CDR2 FQGNSA. The ends lost 2 bases at V and 7 bases at J; junction bases unmatched: 2. The CDR3 nucleotides read TGTGCCAGCAGCTTATTGGGACTAGCGGGGGGGACCCAGTACTTC. Translating it yields CASSLLGLAGGTQYF.

This chain connects TRBV5-4 to TRBJ1-1; 12 nucleotides match TRBD1. The CDR3 extends over 16 amino acids. CDR1 and CDR2 from the germline V gene are SGHNT and YYREEE (reference sequence). Unmatched junction bases numbered 11, after V lost 5 bases and J lost 6 bases. Here the CDR3 reads CASSHPGQGARAEAFF. Written as DNA, the CDR3 is TGTGCCAGCAGTCATCCGGGACAGGGGGCGAGGGCTGAAGCTTTCTTT.

This clone was recorded a few times. The chain couples TRBV19 to TRBJ1-5, with 11 bases identical to TRBD1. V dropped 4 bases and J dropped 8; count of bases not matched to a gene: 16. The CDR3 extends over 18 amino acids. Germline V gives CDR1 LNHDA, CDR2 SQIVND (reference sequence). The CDR3 is CASSTWTGGGLGREPQHF. The CDR3, as DNA: TGTGCCAGTAGTACTTGGACAGGGGGCGGTTTGGGGAGAGAGCCCCAGCATTTT.

The chain employs TRBV25-1 and TRBJ2-7; perhaps TRBD1 as D (6 bases). There are 10 residues in the CDR3. Germline CDR1 and CDR2: MGHDK and SYGVNS. V shed 9 bases and J shed 12 bases, with 15 bases lying between them. CDR3 nucleotides: TGTGCCAGTAGCCGACAGGCCCTGTACTTC. Amino acid sequence: CASSRQALYF.